Judged by abundance, the clone carrying this TCR gamma chain is medium-sized. The antigen is undetermined. The receptor sequences were amplified from genomic DNA of peripheral blood mononuclear cells. Patients were reclassified by 2017 WHO criteria for T-LGLL or HSTCL. TCRdb re-identified clones in the multiplex PCR reads via CATT. This table has over a thousand gamma-chain clones, 8.2% appearing once. J gave up 1 base and V 8 bases, and 6 bases lay outside the gene matches. There are 13 residues in the CDR3. These data come from a study of gamma delta lymphoproliferative disorders and STAT genes. Study-level information: Gamma-chain libraries were built from at least 50 ng of genomic DNA with the LymphoTrack Dx TCRG Assay.

Broader study findings: Nearly all major patient gamma and delta clonotypes were public.

The chain uses TRGV10 and TRGJ1 or TRGJ2. TCRdb does not report a J gene; here it was assigned by matching the DNA to germline references. TRGV10 is identified as an open reading frame with a role that is uncertain. Sequenced: blood. This clonotype originated in a human donor with gamma-delta T-cell large granular lymphocyte leukemia. The DNA of the CDR3 is TGTGCTGCGTGGGATGCCAATTATTATAAGAAACTCTTT. As protein: CAAWDANYYKKLF.